What follows are 12 T cell receptor beta chains derived from one specimen sequenced in a study of blood T cell repertoires in COVID-19. Some clones are missing from TCRdb's copy, which holds only in-frame ones; the method was immunoSEQ multiplex PCR. The sample holds 130,000 or so clones, around 87% seen once. Sample: peripheral blood. The source of these receptors is a man over 45 with active COVID-19.

This rearrangement joins TRBV3-1 (or the pseudogene TRBV3-2) to TRBJ2-3, with D possibly matching TRBD2 (7 bases). The CDR3 is made up of 16 amino acids. The ends were cut back, 1 base at V and 3 bases at J, with 14 bases in the middle. CDR1 is LGHDT, CDR2 YNNKEL, per germline (reference sequence). CDR3 nucleotides: TGTGCCAGCAGCCAAGTTCCCGGGGGGCTTACAGATACGCAGTATTTT. This encodes CASSQVPGGLTDTQYF.

This clone was detected a few times. The chain couples TRBV18 to TRBJ1-4, with a weak D call TRBD1 (5 bases). Trimming shortened V by 6 bases and J by 0 bases, and 8 bases separated the two germline ends. Germline CDR1 reads KGHSH; CDR2 reads LQKENI. This CDR3 is 14 amino acids long. As DNA, the CDR3 is TGTGCCAGCTCTCGGGGGACAACTAATGAAAAACTGTTTTTT. It is translated as CASSRGTTNEKLFF. The full variable domain, in which reference TRBV18 and TRBJ1-4 provide the parts outside the CDR3, is NAGVMQNPRHLVRRRGQEARLRCSPMKGHSHVYWYRQLPEEGLKFMVYLQKENIIDESGMPKERFSAEFPKEGPSILRIQQVVRGDSAAYFCASSRGTTNEKLFFGSGTQLSVL.

The chain recombines TRBV7-2 with TRBJ1-5; TRBD1 matches at 7 bases. Germline V lookup: CDR1 SGHTA, CDR2 FQGNSA. This CDR3 contains 15 residues. With 5 bases clipped from V and 6 bases from J, the junction kept 10 bases outside the gene matches. CDR3 sequence: CASSPRTGEGQPQHF. Written as DNA, the CDR3 is TGTGCCAGCAGCCCTCGGACAGGAGAGGGTCAGCCCCAGCATTTT.

This clone was seen at least ten times. CDR3 nucleotide sequence: TGCGCCAGCAGCCACGGACAGCCGGCTGGAAACACCATATATTTT. Protein product: CASSHGQPAGNTIYF. The rearrangement joins TRBV4-1 to TRBJ1-3, with a weak D call TRBD1 (6 bases). The V gene's germline CDR1 is MGHRA and CDR2 YSYEKL. V was cut by 3 bases and J by 2 bases, with 11 bases left in between. The CDR3 contains 15 residues.

The chain couples TRBV9 to TRBJ1-6, with a weak D call TRBD1 (6 bases). V was cut by 0 bases and J by 9 bases, with 16 bases left in between. CDR1 and CDR2 (germline): SGDLS, YYNGEE. There are 16 residues in the CDR3. The CDR3, as DNA: TGTGCCAGCAGCGTAGGATTCGGGGGGCTTGGTTCACCCCTCCACTTT. Its protein is CASSVGFGGLGSPLHF.

The V and J genes are TRBV18 and TRBJ1-5; D is possibly TRBD1 (5 bases). Per germline, CDR1 KGHSH and CDR2 LQKENI. The length of the CDR3 is 17 residues. The V end lost 3 bases, the J end lost 4 bases, and 19 bases lay between the germline ends. In DNA, the CDR3 is TGTGCCAGCTCACCCCGAAGAGGCGGGACGGATAATCAGCCCCAGCATTTT. Translation gives CASSPRRGGTDNQPQHF.

The gene calls are TRBV12-3 or TRBV12-4 and TRBJ2-7, with TRBD1 as a possible D gene (5 bases). With 6 bases removed from V and 2 bases from J, the gap between germline ends came to 11 bases. This CDR3 comprises 13 residues. CDR3: CASRRTPAYEQYF. CDR3 bases: TGTGCCAGCAGACGGACACCCGCCTACGAGCAGTACTTC.

The chain employs TRBV29-1 and TRBJ2-5, with 10 bases that match TRBD2. Looked up from germline, CDR1 is SQVTM and CDR2 is ANQGSEA. V lost 7 bases and J lost 5; bases outside the gene matches: 7. This CDR3 is 13 amino acids long. The CDR3 protein is CSGRTSGGETQYF. CDR3 DNA: TGCAGCGGAAGGACTAGCGGCGGGGAGACCCAGTACTTC.

This clone was counted between two and nine times. The CDR3 region has the DNA TGTGCCAGCAAGACGGCAGGGGATCAGCCCCAGCATTTT. Its translation is CASKTAGDQPQHF. The chain joins TRBV6-5 to TRBJ1-5, with D perhaps TRBD1 (6 bases). This CDR3 contains 13 residues. The germline V gene encodes CDR1 MNHEY and CDR2 SVGAGI. Trimming took off 7 bases at V and 5 bases at J, with 12 bases between the two ends.

The chain employs TRBV28 and TRBJ1-6; D is possibly TRBD1 (5 bases). V was cut by 7 bases and J by 9 bases, with 16 bases left in between. CDR3 length: 14 residues. Germline values: CDR1 MDHEN, CDR2 SYDVKM. This chain's CDR3 is CASKGAREGSPLHF. CDR3 bases: TGTGCCAGCAAAGGGGCCAGGGAGGGTTCACCCCTCCACTTT.

The chain carries TRBV30 and TRBJ2-7; D may be TRBD2 (6 bases). Germline V gene lookup returns CDR1 GTSNPN and CDR2 SVGIG (reference sequence). V lost 0 bases to trimming and J lost 5 bases, with 11 bases between them. The CDR3 is made up of 13 amino acids. The CDR3 nucleotides read TGTGCCTGGAGTGTACGCGGGATCCACGAGCAGTACTTC. This encodes CAWSVRGIHEQYF.

In regard to this clone: This CDR3 is also generated by other DNA sequences in the sample. This chain joins TRBV9 and TRBJ2-1, with 10 positions matching TRBD2. With V trimmed by 0 bases and J by 2 bases, 2 bases remained unmatched. There are 16 residues in the CDR3. Germline values: CDR1 SGDLS, CDR2 YYNGEE. The CDR3 bases are TGTGCCAGCAGCGTAGGGAGCGGGGGGGCCTACAATGAGCAGTTCTTC. Amino acids: CASSVGSGGAYNEQFF.